Listed below are T cell receptor beta chains from one sample, sequenced in a study of control samples from healthy donors and cancer patients. Some clones are missing from TCRdb's copy, which holds only in-frame ones; the method was immunoSEQ multiplex PCR. This table holds some 190,000 clones. Sequenced input: blood. The origin of the receptors is a woman between 25 and 40 years old in good health. Both conserved end residues are part of each CDR3. Each record gives: CDR3 DNA, CDR3 protein, J gene, V gene, D gene. A D gene is named only where the DNA matches it firmly.

CDR3 DNA: TGTGCCAGCGATGAATACTATGGCTACACCTTC; CDR3 protein: CASDEYYGYTF; J gene: TRBJ1-2; V gene: TRBV2; D gene: NA
CDR3 DNA: TGCGCCAGCAGCTTTGACAGGAACACTGAAGCTTTCTTT; CDR3 protein: CASSFDRNTEAFF; J gene: TRBJ1-1; V gene: TRBV5-1; D gene: NA
CDR3 DNA: TGTGCCAGCAGACAAACTACGGGCCCTGGAAACACCATATATTTT; CDR3 protein: CASRQTTGPGNTIYF; J gene: TRBJ1-3; V gene: TRBV6-5; D gene: NA
CDR3 DNA: TGTGCCAGCAGTTATCTCACAGGGGCTGGAAACACCATATATTTT; CDR3 protein: CASSYLTGAGNTIYF; J gene: TRBJ1-3; V gene: TRBV6-5; D gene: TRBD1
CDR3 DNA: TGTGCCAGCAGCGTACCTCCCGGGACAGAAGCTTTCTTT; CDR3 protein: CASSVPPGTEAFF; J gene: TRBJ1-1; V gene: TRBV11-2; D gene: NA
CDR3 DNA: TGCGCCAGCACCCAGGGGGGTCTCTATGGCTACACCTTC; CDR3 protein: CASTQGGLYGYTF; J gene: TRBJ1-2; V gene: TRBV5-1; D gene: TRBD1
CDR3 DNA: TGTGCCAGCAATGGGGGGTACAATGAGCAGTTCTTC; CDR3 protein: CASNGGYNEQFF; J gene: TRBJ2-1; V gene: TRBV6-5; D gene: NA
CDR3 DNA: TGTGCCAGCAGCTTTGCTAGACTCGGGTATACGCAGTATTTT; CDR3 protein: CASSFARLGYTQYF; J gene: TRBJ2-3; V gene: TRBV12-1; D gene: NA
CDR3 DNA: TGTGCCAGCAGCCGGGACGCAAGGCGGGGGGGGAATCAGCCCCAGCATTTT; CDR3 protein: CASSRDARRGGNQPQHF; J gene: TRBJ1-5; V gene: TRBV11-2; D gene: NA
CDR3 DNA: TGTGCCAGCAGGAAAGTGGGAATGAACACTGAAGCTTTCTTT; CDR3 protein: CASRKVGMNTEAFF; J gene: TRBJ1-1; V gene: TRBV6-5; D gene: NA
CDR3 DNA: TGCAGCGTTACCGGACAGGGCGGGGGCGAGCAGTACTTC; CDR3 protein: CSVTGQGGGEQYF; J gene: TRBJ2-7; V gene: TRBV29-1; D gene: NA
CDR3 DNA: TGTGCCAGCAGTGCCTCGCAGGGTGGTGGCTACACCTTC; CDR3 protein: CASSASQGGGYTF; J gene: TRBJ1-2; V gene: TRBV12-3/TRBV12-4; D gene: NA
CDR3 DNA: TGTGCCAGCAGCTTCGGGAGGGGTGGAAGCGAGACCCAGTACTTC; CDR3 protein: CASSFGRGGSETQYF; J gene: TRBJ2-5; V gene: TRBV7-2; D gene: TRBD2
CDR3 DNA: TGTGCCAGCAGGCGCGAGGGGAAAACTAATGAAAAACTGTTTTTT; CDR3 protein: CASRREGKTNEKLFF; J gene: TRBJ1-4; V gene: TRBV5-6; D gene: NA
CDR3 DNA: TGTGCCAGCAGTCCCCGGACAGGGGGCGCGGCACCCCTCCACTTT; CDR3 protein: CASSPRTGGAAPLHF; J gene: TRBJ1-6; V gene: TRBV28; D gene: TRBD1
CDR3 DNA: TGTGCCAGCAGGGCCCACGAGGCGACTGAAGCTTTCTTT; CDR3 protein: CASRAHEATEAFF; J gene: TRBJ1-1; V gene: TRBV6-4; D gene: NA
CDR3 DNA: TGTGCCAGCAGCGTAGCCCAGGGTCAGGATGAGCAGTTCTTC; CDR3 protein: CASSVAQGQDEQFF; J gene: TRBJ2-1; V gene: TRBV9; D gene: NA
CDR3 DNA: TGTGCCAGCTCACGGGGACAGGGGACCGATCAGCCCCAGCATTTT; CDR3 protein: CASSRGQGTDQPQHF; J gene: TRBJ1-5; V gene: TRBV18; D gene: TRBD1